The rows below give T cell receptor beta chains drawn from one sample of a study of CD8 T cells in ankylosing spondylitis. TCRdb re-called the 5' RACE reads through MiXCR, storing one row per CDR3 protein. The sample lists more than 250,000 distinct CDR3 sequences, approximately 8% occurring once. The source material was blood, either unsorted or a sorted T cell fraction (not recorded which). Receptors originate from a male donor with ankylosing spondylitis. CDR3s leave out the opening cysteine and the closing phenylalanine or tryptophan.

j_call: TRBJ2-5
v_call: TRBV5-5
cdr3_aa: ASSISNRVEETQY

j_call: TRBJ1-2
v_call: TRBV24-1
cdr3_aa: ATSDDDSGGYT

j_call: TRBJ2-7
v_call: TRBV7-2
cdr3_aa: ASSLAGFYEQY

j_call: TRBJ2-1
v_call: TRBV4-3
cdr3_aa: ASSQLSGKGYNEQF

j_call: TRBJ2-2
v_call: TRBV6-2/TRBV6-3
cdr3_aa: ASSYLEGNTGELF

j_call: TRBJ1-5
v_call: TRBV30
cdr3_aa: AWTGGDNQPQH

j_call: TRBJ2-3
v_call: TRBV5-1
cdr3_aa: ASSLVTPTDTQY

j_call: TRBJ2-7
v_call: TRBV20-1
cdr3_aa: SARDRLLALNEQY

j_call: TRBJ2-1
v_call: TRBV7-3
cdr3_aa: ASSPRPAVTYNEQF

j_call: TRBJ2-3
v_call: TRBV6-5
cdr3_aa: ASSYRREHPTDTQY

j_call: TRBJ2-2
v_call: TRBV5-1
cdr3_aa: ASNSPTMNTGELF

j_call: TRBJ1-2
v_call: TRBV18
cdr3_aa: ASSPSLWGPTDPRYT

j_call: TRBJ2-7
v_call: TRBV6-2/TRBV6-3
cdr3_aa: AGNYGRAYEQY

j_call: TRBJ1-2
v_call: TRBV28
cdr3_aa: ASTRQGYEGYT

j_call: TRBJ2-7
v_call: TRBV11-2
cdr3_aa: ASSLERAVSYEQY

j_call: TRBJ2-1
v_call: TRBV2
cdr3_aa: ASRAGTSTMKQF

j_call: TRBJ2-7
v_call: TRBV20-1
cdr3_aa: SARDLESRVSGEQY

j_call: TRBJ1-2
v_call: TRBV7-3
cdr3_aa: ASSLNHRVDGYT

j_call: TRBJ2-1
v_call: TRBV3-1
cdr3_aa: ASSQLLAGMGEQF

j_call: TRBJ2-5
v_call: TRBV3-1
cdr3_aa: ASSQDGTQETQY

j_call: TRBJ1-6
v_call: TRBV20-1
cdr3_aa: SARDPQGNNSPLH

j_call: TRBJ2-5
v_call: TRBV10-3
cdr3_aa: AISESLAEETQY

j_call: TRBJ2-1
v_call: TRBV11-2
cdr3_aa: ASSLGGLPWDEQF

j_call: TRBJ2-1
v_call: TRBV7-6
cdr3_aa: ASSLIDEQF

j_call: TRBJ2-7
v_call: TRBV5-6
cdr3_aa: ASSLPGPEEYEQY

j_call: TRBJ2-5
v_call: TRBV4-2
cdr3_aa: ASSPMTGGVETQY

j_call: TRBJ2-7
v_call: TRBV20-1
cdr3_aa: SLRLAGRYEQY

j_call: TRBJ2-5
v_call: TRBV24-1
cdr3_aa: ATSDSTGGQETQY